This TCR beta chain was found in a study of blood T cell repertoires in COVID-19. As for the study in general: PBMCs, B-cell-depleted T cells, or T cells were the source of the cDNA or gDNA that made up the material.

Per germline, CDR1 PRHDT and CDR2 FYEKMQ (reference sequence). Losses at the gene ends were 0 bases for V and 6 bases for J; bases not matched to a gene: 8. The CDR3 runs 15 residues. Using immunoSEQ multiplex PCR, the repertoire was profiled, and TCRdb retains in-frame clones only, with some absent. The sample contains 150,000 or so clones, roughly nine tenths of which appear only once. Seattle patient enrollment occurred during active infection, with longitudinal follow-up thereafter. The sample taken for sequencing was peripheral blood. The clonotype originates from a man between 18 and 35 years old with COVID-19, enrolled during active disease. The rearrangement joins TRBV13 to TRBJ2-7, with 7 positions matching TRBD1. The CDR3 nucleotides read TGTGCCAGCAGCTTAGGCGAGGACAGGATCGGCGAGCAGTACTTC. This codes for CASSLGEDRIGEQYF.